The T cell receptor (beta chain) under discussion was sequenced for a study of T cells after yellow fever vaccination. There are 15 residues in the CDR3. With 1 base removed from V and 5 bases from J, the gap between germline ends came to 14 bases. The germline gives CDR1 MGHRA, CDR2 YSYEKL. MiXCR, applied by TCRdb to the 5' RACE reads, yields one record per CDR3 protein. This table holds about 220,000 distinct CDR3 sequences, approximately 3% found once. This clonotype has more than one count but fewer than ten. The specimen was CD4+ T cells sorted from PBMCs, collected 10 days after the yellow fever booster vaccination. J is TRBJ1-2 and V is TRBV4-1; D not certain. The TCR comes from a man aged 18 to 29 who received the YFV17D yellow fever vaccine. CDR3 loop: CASSQGSAREYGYTF. CDR3 nucleotides: TGCGCCAGCAGCCAAGGCAGCGCGCGGGAATATGGCTACACCTTC.